The 16 T cell receptor beta chains below all came from one sample that was sequenced in a study of cytomegalovirus exposure and HLA in healthy donors. In the PCR, 60 Vbeta and 13 Jbeta primers were used. TCRdb keeps only in-frame clones here, not all; method: immunoSEQ multiplex PCR. In the table there are about 130,000 clones, about 83% of which are singletons. The sample comprised PBMCs. These receptors were collected from a woman aged 25 to 39 in good health and CMV-seronegative.

The chain has TRBV28 and TRBJ1-4, with 11 bases lining up with TRBD1. The V segment lost 6 bases and the J segment 8 bases; nucleotides outside the gene matches: 8. Germline V gene sequence: CDR1 MDHEN, CDR2 SYDVKM. The CDR3 extends over 15 amino acids. This CDR3 is CASRRPGQGVEKLFF. CDR3 in DNA: TGTGCCAGCAGGCGACCGGGACAGGGGGTGGAAAAACTGTTTTTT.

This clone was counted between two and nine times. The V and J genes are TRBV6-4 and TRBJ1-2; TRBD1 might be the D (6 bases). Trimming took 4 bases from V and 4 from J, leaving 10 bases between them. Germline CDR1 and CDR2: MRHNA and SNTAGT. CDR3 size: 13 residues. CDR3 sequence (DNA): TGTGCCAGCAGTGTTCAGGGGCTCTATGGCTACACCTTC. Translated, it gives CASSVQGLYGYTF.

The chain employs TRBV9 and TRBJ2-5, with TRBD1 as a possible D gene (6 bases). The V end was cut by 6 bases, the J end by 5 bases, with 14 bases between. CDR1 is SGDLS, CDR2 YYNGEE, per germline. This CDR3 is 13 amino acids long. The CDR3 is CASKGVPLETQYF. The CDR3 bases are TGTGCCAGCAAGGGGGTTCCGTTGGAGACCCAGTACTTC. The whole variable domain, remainder taken from reference TRBV9 and TRBJ2-5, is DSGVTQTPKHLITATGQRVTLRCSPRSGDLSVYWYQQSLDQGLQFLIQYYNGEERAKGNILERFSAQQFPDLHSELNLSSLELGDSALYFCASKGVPLETQYFGPGTRLLVL.

The CDR3 reads CASSPGGRTYNEQFF. CDR3 DNA sequence: TGTGCCAGCAGCCCGGGCGGGCGTACCTACAATGAGCAGTTCTTC. The rearrangement links TRBV6-5 to TRBJ2-1; D possibly corresponds to TRBD2 (5 bases). V gave up 6 bases and J gave up 2 bases, with 14 bases separating them. Germline V CDR1 and CDR2: MNHEY, SVGAGI. The CDR3 sequence is 15 residues long.

The chain is built from TRBV19 and TRBJ2-6; 9 nucleotides align to TRBD1. Germline CDR1 is LNHDA and CDR2 is SQIVND (reference sequence). The CDR3 contains 17 residues. J was trimmed by 0 bases and V by 1 base; bases with no gene match: 1. The chain's CDR3 is CASSIAGQGSGANVLTF. CDR3 nucleotides: TGTGCCAGTAGTATAGCGGGACAGGGCTCTGGGGCCAACGTCCTGACTTTC.

The chain recombines TRBV6-1 with TRBJ1-1; D possibly corresponds to TRBD1 (6 bases). CDR1 MNHNS and CDR2 SASEGT come from the germline V gene. Trimming left V 8 bases short and J 11 bases short, with 18 bases between. The CDR3 extends over 12 amino acids. In DNA, the CDR3 is TGTGCCAGCCGGGGAGAGGGGGTGTGGGCTTTCTTT. It translates to CASRGEGVWAFF.

The chain employs TRBV27 and TRBJ2-3; TRBD2 is a possible D gene (6 bases). The germline V gene has CDR1 MNHEY and CDR2 SMNVEV (reference sequence). The length of the CDR3 is 15 residues. V shed 3 bases and J shed 0 bases, with 10 bases lying between them. In DNA form, the CDR3 reads TGTGCCAGCAGTTTGAGCGGGTTGAGCACAGATACGCAGTATTTT. It translates to CASSLSGLSTDTQYF.

The J gene is TRBJ1-5, the V gene TRBV7-8, with D unresolved. Trimming left V 1 base short and J 9 bases short, with 13 bases between. Per the germline V gene, CDR1 is SGHVS and CDR2 is FQNEAQ. CDR3 length: 14 amino acids. The CDR3 sequence: CASSLVPVLGPQHF. The CDR3 bases are TGTGCCAGCAGCTTAGTACCCGTTCTCGGGCCCCAGCATTTT.

CDR3 protein: CASSFQHSSGNTIYF. CDR3 bases: TGTGCCAGCAGTTTCCAACACAGCTCTGGAAACACCATATATTTT. This chain links TRBV28 with TRBJ1-3; D gene unclear. Trimming cost V 3 bases and J 0 bases, with 9 bases left between them. The CDR3 spans 15 residues. Germline V gene lookup returns CDR1 MDHEN and CDR2 SYDVKM.

This chain uses TRBV18 with TRBJ1-4; TRBD1 aligns across 8 bases. V shed 1 base and J 5 bases; nucleotides not matched to a gene: 3. Per germline, CDR1 KGHSH and CDR2 LQKENI. This CDR3 spans 15 amino acids. The CDR3 sequence is CASSPQRTGNEKLFF. The CDR3 DNA sequence: TGTGCCAGCTCACCACAACGGACAGGGAATGAAAAACTGTTTTTT.

The V call is TRBV5-6, the J call TRBJ1-1; 9 bases are shared with TRBD1. Germline assignment: CDR1 SGHDT and CDR2 YYEEEE. V lost 1 base, J lost 0 bases, and 1 base stayed unmatched. The CDR3 contains 15 residues. CDR3 amino acids: CASSLRDRVNTEAFF. The CDR3 DNA is TGTGCCAGCAGCTTGAGGGACAGGGTGAACACTGAAGCTTTCTTT.

This rearrangement joins TRBV5-6 to TRBJ2-7; TRBD1 aligns across 8 bases. J was trimmed by 2 bases and V by 4 bases; bases with no gene match: 2. The CDR3 runs 13 residues. Germline CDR1 SGHDT, CDR2 YYEEEE. CDR3 loop: CASSRQGTYEQYF. Written as DNA, the CDR3 is TGTGCCAGCAGCCGACAGGGGACCTACGAGCAGTACTTC.

The chain carries TRBV5-4 and TRBJ1-2; TRBD1 matches 7 bases. Germline-derived CDR1 and CDR2 are SGHNT and YYREEE (reference sequence). The CDR3 runs to 12 residues. V was pared by 4 bases and J by 7 bases, with 4 bases of the junction left unmatched. Here the CDR3 DNA reads TGTGCCAGCAGCCGAGGGGGCTCTGGCTACACCTTC. The encoded protein is CASSRGGSGYTF.

The CDR3 region has the DNA TGTGCCAGCAGTTTTTGGGGTGGGACAGGGCCACAGGAGCAGTACTTC. This translates into CASSFWGGTGPQEQYF. This chain joins TRBV28 and TRBJ2-7; TRBD1 aligns across 9 bases. The CDR3 spans 16 residues. Trimming took 3 bases from V and 7 from J; bases not matched to a gene: 13. Per the germline V gene, CDR1 is MDHEN and CDR2 is SYDVKM.

This sequence joins TRBV5-1 and TRBJ2-3, with D perhaps TRBD1 (6 bases). Trimming removed 0 bases from V and 4 bases from J, with 15 bases in between. This CDR3 contains 16 residues. Germline V lookup: CDR1 SGHRS, CDR2 YFSETQ. The CDR3 spells CASSLGILGGADTQYF. CDR3 DNA sequence: TGCGCCAGCAGCTTGGGAATACTAGGGGGAGCAGATACGCAGTATTTT.

This chain links TRBV5-1 with TRBJ2-1; maybe TRBD1 (7 bases). V shed 2 bases and J shed 5 bases, with 11 bases lying between them. Germline loops: CDR1 SGHRS, CDR2 YFSETQ. The CDR3 totals 14 residues. CDR3 coding DNA: TGCGCCAGCAGCTTTGCCAGGGGGGACAATGAGCAGTTCTTC. This gives the protein CASSFARGDNEQFF.